This TCR beta chain was sequenced in a study of blood T cell repertoires in COVID-19. Study information: From the United States, Italy and Spain came samples of acute and convalescent COVID-19. PBMCs, B-cell-depleted T cells, or T cells provided the cDNA or gDNA that made up the material.

The assay was immunoSEQ multiplex PCR, and TCRdb's table has in-frame clones only and misses some. The sample consists of some 200,000 clones, 75% to 95% of them appearing once. The sample consisted of peripheral blood. The receptor was isolated from a middle-aged man with acute or convalescent COVID-19.

Here the CDR3 DNA reads TGCGCCAGCAGCTTGGCCCTGCGTCAGGGGGGAACAGATACGCAGTATTTT. The encoded protein is CASSLALRQGGTDTQYF. The V gene is TRBV5-1, the J gene TRBJ2-3; tentatively, D is TRBD1 (7 bases). CDR1 and CDR2 (germline): SGHRS, YFSETQ. Trimming left V 0 bases short and J 3 bases short, with 17 bases between. This CDR3 is 17 amino acids long.